One and the same sample provided the 32 T cell receptor beta chains below, sequenced in a study of T cells after yellow fever vaccination. TCRdb reanalysed the 5' RACE reads using MiXCR and keeps one entry per CDR3 protein. This table has 200,000 to 300,000 distinct CDR3 sequences, about an eighth appearing once. Sequenced here: CD4+ T cells sorted from PBMCs, sampled 45 days after the yellow fever booster vaccination. These receptors were collected from a man aged 25 to 45 who received the YFV17D yellow fever vaccine.

The chain has TRBV10-3 and TRBJ2-2; perhaps TRBD1 as D (6 bases). The CDR3 runs 16 residues. V shed 0 bases and J shed 0 bases, with 8 bases lying between them. Germline V gene lookup returns CDR1 ENHRY and CDR2 SYGVKD. The CDR3 nucleotides read TGTGCCATCAGTGAGTCGACAGGACCGAACACCGGGGAGCTGTTTTTT. The encoded protein is CAISESTGPNTGELFF.

This clonotype was counted between two and nine times. The chain has TRBV11-1 and TRBJ1-1, with TRBD1 identical over 9 bases. CDR3 size: 15 residues. Trimming cost V 5 bases and J 5 bases; bases outside gene matches: 9. In germline, CDR1 is SGHAT, CDR2 FQDESV (reference sequence). The CDR3 is CASSAGQGPSTEAFF. The DNA for the CDR3 is TGTGCCAGCAGCGCTGGACAGGGGCCGAGTACTGAAGCTTTCTTT. Supplemented by reference TRBV11-1 and TRBJ1-1, the full variable domain reads EAEVAQSPRYKITEKSQAVAFWCDPISGHATLYWYRQILGQGPELLVQFQDESVVDDSQLPKDRFSAERLKGVDSTLKIQPAELGDSAMYLCASSAGQGPSTEAFFGQGTRLTVV.

This clonotype was counted a few times. The genes are TRBV20-1 and TRBJ2-1, with TRBD2 matching 9 bases. The V gene end was trimmed by 0 bases and the J gene end by 8 bases; junction bases not matched to a gene: 5. The CDR3 runs 14 residues. Germline V gene lookup returns CDR1 DFQATT and CDR2 SNEGSKA (reference sequence). CDR3 coding DNA: TGCAGTGCTAGAGATCCTCTAGCGGGGTATGAGCAGTTCTTC. The encoded protein is CSARDPLAGYEQFF.

This chain links TRBV29-1 with TRBJ2-3, with 7 bases aligning to TRBD2. Germline-derived CDR1 and CDR2 are SQVTM and ANQGSEA. This CDR3 comprises 12 residues. V dropped 6 bases and J dropped 4; count of bases not matched to a gene: 4. DNA for the CDR3: TGCAGCGTCCTTACTAGCGCAGATACGCAGTATTTT. Translating gives CSVLTSADTQYF.

The chain has TRBV11-2 and TRBJ2-1; D remains unclear. Germline V gives CDR1 SGHAT, CDR2 FQNNGV. The CDR3 covers 16 residues. V was clipped by 7 bases and J by 2 bases, with 18 bases between them. CDR3 bases: TGTGCCAGCACGCTCATCTGGTCGGACCCCTACAATGAGCAGTTCTTC. Translation: CASTLIWSDPYNEQFF. Using reference TRBV11-2 and TRBJ2-1 for the parts outside the CDR3, the full variable domain is EAGVAQSPRYKIIEKRQSVAFWCNPISGHATLYWYQQILGQGPKLLIQFQNNGVVDDSQLPKDRFSAERLKGVDSTLKIQPAKLEDSAVYLCASTLIWSDPYNEQFFGPGTRLTVL.

This clonotype was detected once. At one of its ends the junction is not consistent with the germline gene, which may arise from a read error. This rearrangement joins TRBV12-3 or TRBV12-4 to TRBJ2-6; 8 bases fit TRBD2. The CDR3 has 18 residues. As DNA, the CDR3 is TGTGCCTGCAGTTTCGGCGGGAGGACGCACATTGGGGCCAACGTCCTGACTTTC. Translated, it gives CACSFGGRTHIGANVLTF.

CDR3 amino acids: CSVQGLGEQYF. In DNA, the CDR3 is TGCAGCGTACAAGGTCTCGGGGAGCAGTACTTC. The rearrangement joins TRBV29-1 to TRBJ2-7, with D unresolved. The CDR3 sequence is 11 residues long. Germline loops: CDR1 SQVTM, CDR2 ANQGSEA. V shed 6 bases and J shed 7 bases, with 13 bases lying between them.

This chain joins TRBV6-5 and TRBJ1-6; TRBD1 might be the D (5 bases). V dropped 4 bases and J dropped 2 bases, with 12 bases sitting between them. Germline CDR1 is MNHEY and CDR2 is SVGAGI. CDR3 length: 16 residues. CDR3 in DNA: TGTGCCAGCAGTTCCCCGGCGGGGGCCTATAATTCACCCCTCCACTTT. This codes for CASSSPAGAYNSPLHF.

The chain combines TRBV5-1 with TRBJ1-3, with D unresolved. This CDR3 contains 14 residues. In germline, CDR1 is SGHRS, CDR2 YFSETQ. Trimming left V 5 bases short and J 0 bases short, with 9 bases between. CDR3 in DNA: TGCGCCAGCAGATGGGATAACTCTGGAAACACCATATATTTT. Protein product: CASRWDNSGNTIYF.

The V and J genes are TRBV12-3 or TRBV12-4 and TRBJ2-2, with D uncertain. Trimming cost V 5 bases and J 4 bases, with 8 bases left between them. This CDR3 is built from 13 residues. CDR3 bases: TGTGCCAGCAGTACCCTATCCACCGGGGAGCTGTTTTTT. Its protein product is CASSTLSTGELFF.

The V gene is TRBV20-1, the J gene TRBJ2-1; 11 nucleotides agree with TRBD1. This CDR3 region has 16 residues. Germline V gene sequence: CDR1 DFQATT, CDR2 SNEGSKA (reference sequence). J gave up 7 bases and V 0 bases, and 8 bases lay outside the gene matches. The CDR3 loop reads CSARDGDRGGDNEQFF. DNA of the CDR3: TGCAGTGCTAGAGATGGGGACAGGGGGGGAGATAATGAGCAGTTCTTC.

The chain carries TRBV9 and TRBJ2-5, with 10 bases identical to TRBD2. Germline-derived CDR1 and CDR2 are SGDLS and YYNGEE. The V segment lost 5 bases and the J segment 1 base; nucleotides outside the gene matches: 8. The CDR3 is 16 amino acids. The CDR3 is CASSPTSGDFQETQYF. In DNA form, the CDR3 reads TGTGCCAGCAGTCCTACTAGCGGGGACTTCCAAGAGACCCAGTACTTC. The variable domain in full, completed from reference TRBV9 and TRBJ2-5, reads DSGVTQTPKHLITATGQRVTLRCSPRSGDLSVYWYQQSLDQGLQFLIQYYNGEERAKGNILERFSAQQFPDLHSELNLSSLELGDSALYFCASSPTSGDFQETQYFGPGTRLLVL.

The rearrangement links TRBV24-1 to TRBJ2-2; maybe TRBD1 (6 bases). The CDR3 is made up of 18 amino acids. Germline-derived CDR1 and CDR2 are KGHDR and SFDVKD. With 4 bases removed from V and 3 bases from J, the gap between germline ends came to 20 bases. The CDR3 loop reads CATSDGSRTALDTGELFF. CDR3 sequence (DNA): TGTGCCACCAGTGACGGCTCGCGGACAGCTTTGGACACCGGGGAGCTGTTTTTT.

The rearrangement uses TRBV12-3 or TRBV12-4 and TRBJ1-5; D is unresolved. The CDR3 is 12 amino acids. The V and J ends lost 6 bases and 6 bases respectively, with 9 bases between them. CDR3 DNA: TGTGCCAGCAGCCGACTAGGTCAGCCCCAGCATTTT. Protein product: CASSRLGQPQHF.

The chain joins TRBV25-1 to TRBJ2-3; TRBD1 agrees at 7 bases. Germline lookup yields CDR1 MGHDK and CDR2 SYGVNS. The length of the CDR3 is 14 residues. J was trimmed by 5 bases and V by 6 bases; bases with no gene match: 8. CDR3 amino acids: CASRPRGLEDTQYF. CDR3 bases: TGTGCCAGCAGACCGAGGGGGCTTGAAGATACGCAGTATTTT. The full variable domain, in which reference TRBV25-1 and TRBJ2-3 provide the parts outside the CDR3, is EADIYQTPRYLVIGTGKKITLECSQTMGHDKMYWYQQDPGMELHLIHYSYGVNSTEKGDLSSESTVSRIRTEHFPLTLESARPSHTSQYLCASRPRGLEDTQYFGPGTRLTVL.

Notes on this clonotype: Germline and junction disagree at one end, which may indicate a read error. The rearrangement uses TRBV12-3 or TRBV12-4 and TRBJ2-1; TRBD1 or TRBD2 may be the D gene (5 bases each). The CDR3 totals 13 residues. For the CDR3, the DNA is TGTGCCAGCAGTTTACAGGGAGTTGGTGAGCAGCTCTTC. It specifies CASSLQGVGEQLF.

This clonotype was counted only a few times. CDR3: CSARTQEGQFF. DNA for the CDR3: TGCAGTGCGAGGACCCAAGAGGGGCAGTTCTTC. The chain employs TRBV20-1 and TRBJ2-1; weak D call: TRBD2 (5 bases). Trimming shortened V by 6 bases and J by 12 bases, and 15 bases separated the two germline ends. The CDR3 covers 11 residues. CDR1 is DFQATT and CDR2 is SNEGSKA in the germline V gene (reference sequence).

The rearrangement links TRBV20-1 to TRBJ2-1; no clear D gene. Germline assignment: CDR1 DFQATT and CDR2 SNEGSKA (reference sequence). The CDR3 length is 13 residues. The V end lost 0 bases, the J end lost 5 bases, and 8 bases lay between the germline ends. CDR3: CSARDFLDNEQFF. The DNA for the CDR3 is TGCAGTGCTAGAGATTTTCTCGACAATGAGCAGTTCTTC.

This clonotype was observed a few times. The V and J genes are TRBV20-1 and TRBJ2-5; D gene unclear. The V end lost 7 bases, the J end lost 0 bases, and 12 bases lay between the germline ends. CDR3 length: 13 amino acids. The germline gives CDR1 DFQATT, CDR2 SNEGSKA (reference sequence). The CDR3 protein is CSVGGTNQETQYF. DNA of the CDR3: TGCAGTGTAGGTGGAACAAACCAAGAGACCCAGTACTTC.

This clonotype was counted a few times. The chain carries TRBV7-2 and TRBJ2-7; D unresolved. Trimming stripped 2 bases from V and 3 bases from J, with 5 bases between. This CDR3 contains 12 residues. The germline V gene encodes CDR1 SGHTA and CDR2 FQGNSA. CDR3 residues: CASSLTLYEQYF. CDR3 bases: TGTGCCAGCAGCTTAACACTCTACGAGCAGTACTTC.

The rearrangement uses TRBV29-1 and TRBJ2-5; TRBD1 aligns across 7 bases. Germline-derived CDR1 and CDR2 are SQVTM and ANQGSEA. Trimming took 6 bases from V and 9 from J; bases not matched to a gene: 16. This CDR3 contains 14 residues. In DNA form, the CDR3 reads TGCAGCGTGCGCGAGGGGGCGACTGATCAACCCCAGTACTTC. It translates to CSVREGATDQPQYF.

The chain combines TRBV5-5 with TRBJ2-7, with 13 bases aligning to TRBD2. There are 18 residues in the CDR3. V was pared by 1 base and J by 2 bases, with 9 bases of the junction left unmatched. CDR1 and CDR2 (germline): SGHKS, YYEKEE (reference sequence). In DNA, the CDR3 is TGTGCCAGCAGCTTGACTTGGACTAGCGGGAGATCGCCCTACGAGCAGTACTTC. Translation: CASSLTWTSGRSPYEQYF.

The sample holds a few counts of this clonotype. This rearrangement joins TRBV4-1 to TRBJ2-5; D is ambiguous. V lost 0 bases to trimming and J lost 0 bases, with 8 bases between them. CDR3 length: 15 amino acids. The germline gives CDR1 MGHRA, CDR2 YSYEKL. The CDR3 spells CASSQDGLYQETQYF. CDR3 nucleotide sequence: TGCGCCAGCAGCCAAGATGGCCTTTACCAAGAGACCCAGTACTTC.

This clonotype has just a few counts. The rearrangement uses TRBV5-1 and TRBJ2-2; 8 nucleotides agree with TRBD2. Germline lookup yields CDR1 SGHRS and CDR2 YFSETQ. J lost 1 base, V lost 2 bases, and 7 bases had no gene match. The CDR3 has 17 residues. The DNA for the CDR3 is TGCGCCAGCAGCTTCCGCCCAGCGGGGGAGAACACCGGGGAGCTGTTTTTT. Translating gives CASSFRPAGENTGELFF.

The V gene is TRBV2, the J gene TRBJ2-5; 11 nucleotides align to TRBD1. The CDR3 has 14 residues. The trim removed 7 bases at V and 5 bases at J, leaving 6 bases unmatched. CDR1 is SNHLY, CDR2 FYNNEI, per germline. CDR3 in DNA: TGTGCCAGCACCGGACAGGGGGCTGGTGAGACCCAGTACTTC. Its protein is CASTGQGAGETQYF. Filled out from reference TRBV2 and TRBJ2-5, the complete variable domain reads EPEVTQTPSHQVTQMGQEVILRCVPISNHLYFYWYRQILGQKVEFLVSFYNNEISEKSEIFDDQFSVERPDGSNFTLKIRSTKLEDSAMYFCASTGQGAGETQYFGPGTRLLVL.

This clonotype showed up just a few times. The chain recombines TRBV20-1 with TRBJ2-5; 11 positions agree with TRBD2. Germline V CDR1 and CDR2: DFQATT, SNEGSKA (reference sequence). CDR3 length equals 15 residues. V gave up 3 bases and J gave up 4 bases; unmatched junction bases: 7. The CDR3 sequence: CSARGSGTSGETQYF. The CDR3 nucleotides are TGCAGTGCTAGGGGGTCCGGGACTAGCGGAGAGACCCAGTACTTC.

This clonotype showed up just a few times. The chain joins TRBV29-1 to TRBJ2-2; D unclear. V was clipped by 3 bases and J by 1 base, with 3 bases between them. CDR3 size: 12 residues. Germline-derived CDR1 and CDR2 are SQVTM and ANQGSEA. The CDR3: CSVEMNTGELFF. The CDR3 DNA reads as TGCAGCGTTGAGATGAACACCGGGGAGCTGTTTTTT.

Worth noting for this clonotype: A junction boundary mismatches the germline segment, possibly from a read error. This rearrangement joins TRBV7-6 to TRBJ2-7; possibly TRBD2 for D (6 bases). This CDR3 has 14 amino acids. Per germline, CDR1 SGHVS and CDR2 FNYEAQ. The CDR3 bases are TGTCCCAGCAGCCAAGGACTAAGGTCCTACGAGCAGTACTTC. Amino acid sequence: CPSSQGLRSYEQYF. The entire variable domain, with the rest obtained from reference TRBV7-6 and TRBJ2-7, is as follows: GAGVSQSPRYKVTKRGQDVALRCDPISGHVSLYWYRQALGQGPEFLTYFNYEAQQDKSGLPNDRFSAERPEGSISTLTIQRTEQRDSAMYRCPSSQGLRSYEQYFGPGTRLTVT.

The J gene is TRBJ2-7, the V gene TRBV29-1; 13 nucleotides match TRBD2. The CDR3 loop spans 14 amino acids. The J segment lost 5 bases and the V segment lost 4 bases, leaving 5 bases of the junction unmatched. Per germline, CDR1 SQVTM and CDR2 ANQGSEA. CDR3 nucleotides: TGCAGCGTTGGAAGGACTAGCGGGAGCAACGAGCAGTACTTC. Protein sequence: CSVGRTSGSNEQYF.

This clonotype was detected only a few times. This rearrangement joins TRBV4-1 to TRBJ2-7; 16 bases align to TRBD2. CDR1 is MGHRA, CDR2 YSYEKL, per germline. This CDR3 is 20 amino acids long. Unmatched junction bases numbered 14, after V lost 0 bases and J lost 6 bases. CDR3 amino acids: CASSQDGTSGRAPEGSEQYF. In nucleotides, the CDR3 is TGCGCCAGCAGCCAAGATGGGACTAGCGGGAGGGCCCCCGAAGGCTCCGAGCAGTACTTC.

The V gene is TRBV18, the J gene TRBJ2-5, with D maybe TRBD2 (5 bases). The V gene lost 1 base and the J gene lost 2 bases, with 8 bases spanning the gap. In germline, CDR1 is KGHSH, CDR2 LQKENI. The CDR3 runs to 14 residues. Here the CDR3 DNA reads TGTGCCAGCTCACCACTTCGGGGTCAAGAGACCCAGTACTTC. It yields the protein CASSPLRGQETQYF.

The V gene is TRBV19, the J gene TRBJ2-7; maybe TRBD1 (6 bases). V lost 4 bases to trimming and J lost 4 bases, with 14 bases between them. Germline CDR1 reads LNHDA; CDR2 reads SQIVND (reference sequence). The CDR3 runs 14 residues. CDR3 region: CASSRSGTNYEQYF. The DNA for the CDR3 is TGTGCCAGTAGTAGGTCCGGGACAAATTACGAGCAGTACTTC.